A selection of T cell receptor beta chains follows, all from one sample in a study of shared clonotypes between healthy human individuals. The method was immunoSEQ multiplex PCR; TCRdb's version includes in-frame clones alone and lacks a portion of them. In the table there are more than 2 million clones, over 85% of which are singletons. Sequencing was done on a sample of naive CD8+ T cells from PBMCs. These receptors all stem from a man younger than 30 in good health. Some clones in this sample may be carry-over from other donors' samples. The CDR3 runs from the conserved cysteine through the conserved F or W. The D gene is left open where the match is weak. Part of the rows lack a size; the others show once, few, many or a class for expanded clones.

CDR3 DNA	CDR3 protein	clone size	J gene	V gene	D gene
TGCGCCAGCAGCTCCCCCGCCTTCAGCGACACCGGGGAGCTGTTTTTT	CASSSPAFSDTGELFF	NA	TRBJ2-2	TRBV5-1	NA
TGTGCCTGGACCTGGACGGCTCTCTACGAGCAGTACTTC	CAWTWTALYEQYF	NA	TRBJ2-7	TRBV30	NA
TGTGCCAGCAGCGTAGAAGGGACTAGCGGGAGATTCTCTGGTACGCAGTATTTT	CASSVEGTSGRFSGTQYF	NA	TRBJ2-3	TRBV9	TRBD2
TGTGCCAGCAGTCCGAGGGGGCTTAGCAATCAGCCCCAGCATTTT	CASSPRGLSNQPQHF	NA	TRBJ1-5	TRBV28	TRBD1
TGTGCCAGCAGCTTCTTAGTCGGGACCGGTGGGCCTGAAGCTTTCTTT	CASSFLVGTGGPEAFF	NA	TRBJ1-1	TRBV7-8	NA
TGTGCCAGCAGTTTTGGTAAACCGGTCACAGATACGCAGTATTTT	CASSFGKPVTDTQYF	once	TRBJ2-3	TRBV6-5	NA
TGTGCCAGCAGCCCTAACCGACTAGCCGGTTCCTACGAGCAGTACTTC	CASSPNRLAGSYEQYF	once	TRBJ2-7	TRBV5-5	TRBD2
TGTGCCAGCAGCTTAAGAGTAGTAGAGGACGAGCAGTACTTC	CASSLRVVEDEQYF	NA	TRBJ2-7	TRBV7-2	NA
TGCGCCAGCAGCCAAGATCCGGGATTTGGAAACACCATATATTTT	CASSQDPGFGNTIYF	NA	TRBJ1-3	TRBV4-3	NA
TGTGCCAGCAGTCCCTTGACAGGGTTGAACACTGAAGCTTTCTTT	CASSPLTGLNTEAFF	NA	TRBJ1-1	TRBV27	TRBD1
TGCGCCAGCAGCGAGGCCTACGAGCAGTACTTC	CASSEAYEQYF	NA	TRBJ2-7	TRBV5-1	NA
TGTGCCAGCACCCGGTGGGGGTCGTCGAACACCGGGGAGCTGTTTTTT	CASTRWGSSNTGELFF	NA	TRBJ2-2	TRBV7-3	NA
TGTGCCAGCAGCTCCAAAATAGCGGGAGGCTCCTACAATGAGCAGTTCTTC	CASSSKIAGGSYNEQFF	NA	TRBJ2-1	TRBV13	TRBD2
TGTGCCAGCAGTTTCGCCGGGAGCGGGTTCGAGCAGTACTTC	CASSFAGSGFEQYF	once	TRBJ2-7	TRBV28	NA
TGTGCCAGCAGTCTGGACAGGGTGGATGGCTACACCTTC	CASSLDRVDGYTF	few	TRBJ1-2	TRBV28	TRBD1
TGTGCCAGCAGTTACGCGACAGGAGTATACAATGAGCAGTTCTTC	CASSYATGVYNEQFF	NA	TRBJ2-1	TRBV6-5	NA
TGTGCCAGCAGTGAGTCTGGGAATGAGCAGTTCTTC	CASSESGNEQFF	NA	TRBJ2-1	TRBV2	NA
TGTGCCAGCAGCAGATTAAGGGGGCAGGGCACCGGGGAGCTGTTTTTT	CASSRLRGQGTGELFF	NA	TRBJ2-2	TRBV13	TRBD1
TGTGCCAGCAGCACACACACTAGCTCCGCGACCTACAATGAGCAGTTCTTC	CASSTHTSSATYNEQFF	NA	TRBJ2-1	TRBV7-2	NA
TGTGCCAGCAGGGACCTCAGGGGGGCGGAGACCCAGTACTTC	CASRDLRGAETQYF	NA	TRBJ2-5	TRBV6-1	NA
TGTGCCAGCAGTTTGGTGGGGTCCTACGAGCAGTACTTC	CASSLVGSYEQYF	NA	TRBJ2-7	TRBV28	NA
TGTGCCAGCAGCCACCCAGAGGCCTATGGCTACACCTTC	CASSHPEAYGYTF	NA	TRBJ1-2	TRBV14	NA
TGTGCCAGCAGCCACCAGCGGGAGGAGGTACGAGTGCAGTTCTTC	CASSHQREEVRVQFF	NA	TRBJ2-1	TRBV7-6	TRBD2
TGTGCCAGCAGCCTCGGGAGGGGCACCTACGAGCAGTACTTC	CASSLGRGTYEQYF	NA	TRBJ2-7	TRBV7-6	TRBD2
TGTGCCAGCAGAGCCAGGACCACCGGGGAGCTGTTTTTT	CASRARTTGELFF	NA	TRBJ2-2	TRBV6-1	NA
TGCGCCAGCAGGCTTGGGTCGGGACTAGCGGGAGTTCGCGGCACAGATACGCAGTATTTT	CASRLGSGLAGVRGTDTQYF	NA	TRBJ2-3	TRBV5-1	TRBD2
TGTGCCAGCAGCTTAACCGAGACCCAGTACTTC	CASSLTETQYF	NA	TRBJ2-5	TRBV7-9	NA
TGTGCCAGCAGCTTAGTACAGGGGATGATGACTGAAGCTTTCTTT	CASSLVQGMMTEAFF	NA	TRBJ1-1	TRBV7-9	TRBD1
TGTGCCAGCAGCTTTGGGATGACAGGGGGCACAGATACGCAGTATTTT	CASSFGMTGGTDTQYF	NA	TRBJ2-3	TRBV7-9	TRBD1
TGTGCCAGCGGATCAAAAGACTCGACAGGGAACGAGCAGTACTTC	CASGSKDSTGNEQYF	NA	TRBJ2-7	TRBV27	TRBD1
TGCAGCGTCGCCCTGGAGCTAGGGATCAATCAGCCCCAGCATTTT	CSVALELGINQPQHF	NA	TRBJ1-5	TRBV29-1	NA
TGTGCCAGCAGCCAAGGACTAGCGGGAGGGCCCTCCTACGAGCAGTACTTC	CASSQGLAGGPSYEQYF	NA	TRBJ2-7	TRBV4-2	TRBD2
TGTGCCAGCAGCCCGGACAGGGTGGGGGAGACCCAGTACTTC	CASSPDRVGETQYF	NA	TRBJ2-5	TRBV5-4	TRBD1
TGCGCCAGCAGCCCGAGTCCGGGACTAGCGGGGTCTGAGCAGTACTTC	CASSPSPGLAGSEQYF	once	TRBJ2-7	TRBV4-1	TRBD2
TGTGCCAGCAGCTTTACTTACGGTCTCTTTTACGAGCAGTACTTC	CASSFTYGLFYEQYF	once	TRBJ2-7	TRBV5-4	NA
TGCGCCAGCAGCCATGGGGTGTGGGGGGGCAGCTCCTACAATGAGCAGTTCTTC	CASSHGVWGGSSYNEQFF	NA	TRBJ2-1	TRBV4-1	NA
TGTGCCTCCAGGGACAGGGGGTTAAATGAGCAGTTCTTC	CASRDRGLNEQFF	NA	TRBJ2-1	TRBV30	TRBD1
TGCAGCGTGGCTATTAGCGGGAGGATCTACAATGAGCAGTTCTTC	CSVAISGRIYNEQFF	NA	TRBJ2-1	TRBV29-1	TRBD2
TGCGCCAGCAGCCATCTGAGGGCCGCCCTCACCGGGGAGCTGTTTTTT	CASSHLRAALTGELFF	NA	TRBJ2-2	TRBV4-1	NA
TGTGCCAGCCCGAGTATTAGAGGCTTT	CASPSIRGF	NA	TRBJ1-1	TRBV2	NA
TGTGCCAGCAGCTTGCGGGGGCGGTTGGGCGAGCAGTACTTC	CASSLRGRLGEQYF	NA	TRBJ2-7	TRBV5-6	NA
TGTGCCAGCAGCTTGCTGACAGGGTTGACTGAAGCTTTCTTT	CASSLLTGLTEAFF	NA	TRBJ1-1	TRBV5-6	TRBD1
TGTGCCAGCAGCGTAGGACAGGGTGGCACTGAAGCTTTCTTT	CASSVGQGGTEAFF	few	TRBJ1-1	TRBV9	TRBD1